This passage covers 19 T cell receptor beta chains from one sample sequenced in a study of T cells after somatic rescue of genetic block. Some clones are missing from TCRdb's copy, which holds only in-frame ones; the method was immunoSEQ multiplex PCR. The table lists about 68,000 clones, 85% to 95% of them singletons. The sample comprised peripheral blood mononuclear cells (PBMCs). These receptors all come from a man between 35 and 55 years old.

This chain links TRBV19 with TRBJ1-5; no definite D call. Germline CDR1 LNHDA, CDR2 SQIVND (reference sequence). Between the trimmed V and J ends, which lost 3 bases and 0 bases, there was a span of 9 bases. The CDR3 has 15 residues. Here the CDR3 DNA reads TGTGCCAGTAGTATCGCAGTTAATAGCAATCAGCCCCAGCATTTT. Translation: CASSIAVNSNQPQHF.

The J gene is TRBJ2-7, the V gene TRBV6-5; possibly TRBD2 for D (5 bases). The CDR3 has 13 residues. V was cut by 8 bases and J by 4 bases, with 15 bases left in between. Germline CDR1 MNHEY, CDR2 SVGAGI. CDR3 amino acids: CASGSGFIYEQYF. DNA of the CDR3: TGTGCCAGCGGCAGCGGATTCATTTACGAGCAGTACTTC.

The CDR3 DNA is TGTGCCAGTAATCAGGGGAACACCGGGGAGCTGTTTTTT. This gives the protein CASNQGNTGELFF. J is TRBJ2-2 and V is TRBV19; D is perhaps TRBD1 (5 bases). This CDR3 has 13 amino acids. The V end was cut by 7 bases, the J end by 1 base, with 7 bases between. The germline CDR1 and CDR2 sequences are LNHDA and SQIVND (reference sequence).

V usage is TRBV7-2 and J usage is TRBJ2-5, with a possible D match to TRBD1 (5 bases). The CDR3 covers 16 residues. Deletions cut 0 bases from V and 1 base from J, with 12 bases between. Germline CDR1 and CDR2: SGHTA and FQGNSA. Here the CDR3 reads CASSLARQIIQETQYF. CDR3 coding DNA: TGTGCCAGCAGCTTAGCGCGACAGATAATCCAAGAGACCCAGTACTTC.

The chain employs TRBV5-1 and TRBJ2-4; D may be TRBD1 or TRBD2 (5 bases each). The V gene's germline CDR1 is SGHRS and CDR2 YFSETQ. The CDR3 is 16 residues long. The ends were cut back, 2 bases at V and 2 bases at J, with 14 bases in the middle. CDR3 sequence reads: CASSFGGTSSKNIQYF. As DNA, the CDR3 is TGCGCCAGCAGCTTTGGGGGAACCTCTTCCAAAAACATTCAGTACTTC.

The V gene is TRBV6-5, the J gene TRBJ1-5; a weak D match, TRBD1 (6 bases). CDR3 length: 13 amino acids. CDR1 is MNHEY, CDR2 SVGAGI, per germline. Trimming shortened V by 6 bases and J by 5 bases, and 11 bases separated the two germline ends. CDR3 protein: CASRRGADQPQHF. The CDR3 nucleotides are TGTGCCAGCAGAAGGGGGGCTGATCAGCCCCAGCATTTT.

The rearrangement uses TRBV27 and TRBJ2-2; D is undetermined. Germline CDR1 MNHEY, CDR2 SMNVEV (reference sequence). CDR3 length equals 13 residues. Trimming stripped 3 bases from V and 4 bases from J, with 6 bases between. The CDR3 protein is CASSFSSTGELFF. CDR3 sequence (DNA): TGTGCCAGCAGTTTTTCGAGCACCGGGGAGCTGTTTTTT.

This sequence joins TRBV7-2 and TRBJ2-3; 10 bases map to TRBD2. The CDR3 totals 18 residues. The V gene end was trimmed by 4 bases and the J gene end by 0 bases; junction bases not matched to a gene: 10. Germline V lookup: CDR1 SGHTA, CDR2 FQGNSA. The CDR3 protein is CASSSHSGLAYSTDTQYF. CDR3 DNA: TGTGCCAGCAGCTCTCACTCGGGACTAGCGTACAGCACAGATACGCAGTATTTT. Full variable domain (remainder filled in from reference TRBV7-2 and TRBJ2-3): GAGVSQSPSNKVTEKGKDVELRCDPISGHTALYWYRQSLGQGLEFLIYFQGNSAPDKSGLPSDRFSAERTGGSVSTLTIQRTQQEDSAVYLCASSSHSGLAYSTDTQYFGPGTRLTVL.

The J gene is TRBJ1-2, the V gene TRBV4-1; 7 positions match TRBD1. The V gene end was trimmed by 2 bases and the J gene end by 8 bases; junction bases not matched to a gene: 11. CDR1 MGHRA and CDR2 YSYEKL come from the germline V gene. The CDR3 spans 15 residues. CDR3 DNA: TGCGCCAGCAGCCAATCAACAGGCCAGGGGGTCGGCTACACCTTC. Residues: CASSQSTGQGVGYTF.

This clone was recorded only once. Germline and junction disagree at one end, which may indicate a read error. The chain couples TRBV7-7 to TRBJ1-6; D may be TRBD1 (5 bases). The length of the CDR3 is 13 residues. The germline CDR1 and CDR2 sequences are SSHAT and FNYEAQ (reference sequence). CDR3 region: CASSQHDRGPLHF. DNA of the CDR3: TGTGCTAGCAGCCAACATGACCGGGGGCCCCTCCACTTT.

Written as DNA, the CDR3 is TGTGCCACCAGCAGACTCCTAGCCTCCCTTAGCACAGATACGCAGTATTTT. The encoded protein is CATSRLLASLSTDTQYF. This chain joins TRBV15 and TRBJ2-3; perhaps TRBD2 as D (5 bases). Germline CDR1 is LNHNV and CDR2 is YYDKDF (reference sequence). The CDR3 extends over 17 amino acids. Trimming cost V 2 bases and J 0 bases, with 15 bases left between them.

The CDR3 loop reads CASLQGAKNIQYF. The CDR3 coding sequence is TGTGCCAGCCTACAGGGGGCCAAAAACATTCAGTACTTC. The chain joins TRBV18 to TRBJ2-4, with 7 bases fitting TRBD1. V lost 8 bases to trimming and J lost 1 base; unmatched junction nucleotides: 2. CDR3 length: 13 amino acids. The germline CDR1 and CDR2 sequences are KGHSH and LQKENI. Complete variable domain (other parts from reference TRBV18 and TRBJ2-4): NAGVMQNPRHLVRRRGQEARLRCSPMKGHSHVYWYRQLPEEGLKFMVYLQKENIIDESGMPKERFSAEFPKEGPSILRIQQVVRGDSAAYFCASLQGAKNIQYFGAGTRLSVL.

J is TRBJ1-5 and V is TRBV2, with TRBD1 matching 10 bases. Germline lookup yields CDR1 SNHLY and CDR2 FYNNEI. The CDR3 has 15 amino acids. Trimming removed 6 bases from V and 4 bases from J; junction bases left unmatched: 6. The CDR3: CASRQTGGGNQPQHF. Written as DNA, the CDR3 is TGTGCCAGCAGACAGACAGGGGGCGGGAATCAGCCCCAGCATTTT.

The V call is TRBV7-2, the J call TRBJ2-7; D not certain. Trimming shortened V by 1 base and J by 6 bases, and 13 bases separated the two germline ends. Looked up from germline, CDR1 is SGHTA and CDR2 is FQGNSA. CDR3 length equals 14 residues. The CDR3 is CASSLVGPTPEQYF. The CDR3 DNA reads TGTGCCAGCAGCTTAGTTGGTCCCACGCCCGAGCAGTACTTC.

The chain is built from TRBV4-1 and TRBJ1-2, with unresolved D. From germline, CDR1 is MGHRA and CDR2 YSYEKL. The germline V and J ends were trimmed by 5 bases and 3 bases, with 19 bases remaining between them. The CDR3 has 16 residues. CDR3 sequence (DNA): TGCGCCAGCAGCTTCGTACCGGGGAGAAAGGACTATGGCTACACCTTC. Amino acid sequence: CASSFVPGRKDYGYTF.

The chain recombines TRBV10-3 with TRBJ2-5; 7 bases line up with TRBD1. Losses at the gene ends were 3 bases for V and 2 bases for J; bases not matched to a gene: 9. The germline V gene has CDR1 ENHRY and CDR2 SYGVKD. The CDR3 contains 16 residues. CDR3 in amino acids: CAISEGRGRRQETQYF. The CDR3 DNA sequence: TGTGCCATCAGTGAAGGAAGGGGGCGTCGGCAAGAGACCCAGTACTTC.

The chain is built from TRBV11-1 and TRBJ2-1; a weak D match, TRBD1 (6 bases). Trimming pared 5 bases from V and 4 bases from J, leaving 18 bases between. CDR3 length equals 16 residues. Germline CDR1 and CDR2: SGHAT and FQDESV (reference sequence). For the CDR3, the DNA is TGTGCCAGCAGCACAGGGCAAGGGGCACGGTACAATGAGCAGTTCTTC. It yields the protein CASSTGQGARYNEQFF.

This chain joins TRBV10-1 and TRBJ2-7; 7 bases match TRBD2. Germline V gives CDR1 WNHNN, CDR2 SYGVQD (reference sequence). The junction had 3 bases not matched to a gene; V was cut back by 6 bases and J by 4 bases. This CDR3 is 12 amino acids long. CDR3 nucleotides: TGCGCCAGCAGCCCTAGCGGATACGAGCAGTACTTC. Translation gives CASSPSGYEQYF.

The chain couples TRBV4-1 to TRBJ2-2; perhaps D is TRBD1 or TRBD2 (5 bases each). CDR1 is MGHRA and CDR2 is YSYEKL in the germline V gene. Trimming took off 3 bases at V and 1 base at J, with 18 bases between the two ends. There are 18 residues in the CDR3. In DNA form, the CDR3 reads TGCGCCAGCAGCCACGCGGCAGGGCGGGCTAGGAACACCGGGGAGCTGTTTTTT. Its protein is CASSHAAGRARNTGELFF.